This record concerns one T cell receptor (beta chain) sequence. The repertoire was sequenced with immunoSEQ multiplex PCR; TCRdb's copy has only in-frame clones and lacks some. The table includes tens of thousands of clones, around 84% detected once. The data belong to a study of OX40 agonist ivuxolimab in advanced cancers. In germline, CDR1 is MNHEY, CDR2 SMNVEV (reference sequence). CDR3 length: 17 residues. V trimming: 0 bases; J trimming: 5 bases; junction bases outside the gene matches: 12. The TCR was taken from an adult with an advanced solid tumor such as melanoma, head and neck, liver or kidney cancer. The chain carries TRBV27 and TRBJ1-1, with TRBD1 identical over 7 bases. This specimen consisted of CD4+ or CD8+ T cells sorted from blood, obtained in a trial of the OX40 agonist ivuxolimab. CDR3 loop: CASSLSIWNRGDTEAFF. Here the CDR3 DNA reads TGTGCCAGCAGTTTATCTATTTGGAACAGGGGAGATACTGAAGCTTTCTTT.